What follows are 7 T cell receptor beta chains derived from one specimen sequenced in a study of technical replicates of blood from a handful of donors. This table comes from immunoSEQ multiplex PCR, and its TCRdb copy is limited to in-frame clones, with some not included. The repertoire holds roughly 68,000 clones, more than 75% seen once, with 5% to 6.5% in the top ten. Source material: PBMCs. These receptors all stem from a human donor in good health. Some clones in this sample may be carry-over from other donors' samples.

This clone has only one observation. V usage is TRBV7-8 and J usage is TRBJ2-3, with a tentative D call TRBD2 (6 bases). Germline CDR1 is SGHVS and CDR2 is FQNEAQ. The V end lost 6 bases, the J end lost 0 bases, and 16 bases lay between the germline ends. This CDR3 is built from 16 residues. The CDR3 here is CASRRPGTRSTDTQYF. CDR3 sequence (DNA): TGTGCCAGCAGGCGTCCCGGGACTCGCAGCACAGATACGCAGTATTTT.

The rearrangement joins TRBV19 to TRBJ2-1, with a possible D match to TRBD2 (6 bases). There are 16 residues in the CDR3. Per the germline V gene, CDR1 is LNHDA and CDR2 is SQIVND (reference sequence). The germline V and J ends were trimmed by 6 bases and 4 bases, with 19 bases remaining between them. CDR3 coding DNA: TGTGCCAGTAGACCCACGGGGGAGAAATGGTACAATGAGCAGTTCTTC. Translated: CASRPTGEKWYNEQFF.

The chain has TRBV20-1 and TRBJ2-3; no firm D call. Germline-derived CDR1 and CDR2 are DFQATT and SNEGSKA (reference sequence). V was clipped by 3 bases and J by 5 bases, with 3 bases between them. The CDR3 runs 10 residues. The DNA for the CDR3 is TGCAGTGCTAGTAGAGATACGCAGTATTTT. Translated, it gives CSASRDTQYF.

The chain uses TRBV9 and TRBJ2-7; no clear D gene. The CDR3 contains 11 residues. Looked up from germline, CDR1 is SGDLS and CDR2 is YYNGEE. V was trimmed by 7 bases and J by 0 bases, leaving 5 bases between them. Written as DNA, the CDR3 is TGTGCCAGCGGCACCTCCTACGAGCAGTACTTC. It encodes CASGTSYEQYF.

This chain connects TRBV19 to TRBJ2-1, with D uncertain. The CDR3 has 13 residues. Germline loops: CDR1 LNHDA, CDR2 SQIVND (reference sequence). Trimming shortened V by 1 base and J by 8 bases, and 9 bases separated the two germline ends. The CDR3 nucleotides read TGTGCCAGTAGTATAGTGGAGTCCCATGAGCAGTTCTTC. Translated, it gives CASSIVESHEQFF.

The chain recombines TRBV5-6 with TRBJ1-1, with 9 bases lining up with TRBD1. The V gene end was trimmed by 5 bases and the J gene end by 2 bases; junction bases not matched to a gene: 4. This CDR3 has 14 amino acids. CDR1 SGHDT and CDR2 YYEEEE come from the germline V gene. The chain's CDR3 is CASSWDRANTEAFF. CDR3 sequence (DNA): TGTGCCAGCAGTTGGGACAGGGCAAACACTGAAGCTTTCTTT.

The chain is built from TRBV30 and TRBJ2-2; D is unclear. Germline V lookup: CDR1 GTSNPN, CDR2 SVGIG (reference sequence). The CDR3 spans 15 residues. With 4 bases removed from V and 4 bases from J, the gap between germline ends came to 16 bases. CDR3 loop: CAWKTRLSFTGELFF. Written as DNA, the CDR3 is TGTGCCTGGAAGACTCGTCTTTCGTTCACCGGGGAGCTGTTTTTT.